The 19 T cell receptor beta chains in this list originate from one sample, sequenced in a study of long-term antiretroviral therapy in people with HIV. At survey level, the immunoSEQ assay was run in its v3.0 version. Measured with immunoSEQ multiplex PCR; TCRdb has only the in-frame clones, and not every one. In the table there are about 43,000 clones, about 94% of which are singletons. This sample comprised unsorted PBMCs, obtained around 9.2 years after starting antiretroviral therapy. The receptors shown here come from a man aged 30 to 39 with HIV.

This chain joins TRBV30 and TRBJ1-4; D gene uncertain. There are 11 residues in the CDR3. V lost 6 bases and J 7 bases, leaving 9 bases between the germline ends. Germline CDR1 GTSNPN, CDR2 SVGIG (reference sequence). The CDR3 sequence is CACRGREKLFF. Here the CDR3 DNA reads TGTGCCTGTAGAGGGCGTGAAAAACTGTTTTTT.

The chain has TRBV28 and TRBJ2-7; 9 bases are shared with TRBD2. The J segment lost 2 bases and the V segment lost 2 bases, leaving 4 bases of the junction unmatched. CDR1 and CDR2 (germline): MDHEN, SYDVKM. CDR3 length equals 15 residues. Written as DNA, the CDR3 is TGTGCCAGCAGTTTAGGGTCTAGCGGGGCCTACGAGCAGTACTTC. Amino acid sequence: CASSLGSSGAYEQYF.

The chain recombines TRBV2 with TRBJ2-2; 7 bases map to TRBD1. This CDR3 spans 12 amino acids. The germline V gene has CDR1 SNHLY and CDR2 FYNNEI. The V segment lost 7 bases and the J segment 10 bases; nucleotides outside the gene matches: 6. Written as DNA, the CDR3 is TGTGCCAGCAAGGAAGGGGGCGAGGAGCTGTTTTTT. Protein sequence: CASKEGGEELFF.

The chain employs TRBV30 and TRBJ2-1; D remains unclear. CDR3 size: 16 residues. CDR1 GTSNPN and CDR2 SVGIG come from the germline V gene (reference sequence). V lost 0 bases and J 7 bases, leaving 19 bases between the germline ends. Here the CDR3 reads CAWSVEPPGNLNEQFF. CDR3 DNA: TGTGCCTGGAGTGTAGAACCCCCAGGTAATTTGAATGAGCAGTTCTTC.

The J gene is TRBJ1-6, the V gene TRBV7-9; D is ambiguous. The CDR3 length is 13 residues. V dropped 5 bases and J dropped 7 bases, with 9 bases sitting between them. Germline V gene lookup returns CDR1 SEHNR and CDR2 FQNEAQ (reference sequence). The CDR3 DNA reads TGTGCCAGCAGCCAAGGAGGGAATTCACCCCTCCACTTT. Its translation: CASSQGGNSPLHF. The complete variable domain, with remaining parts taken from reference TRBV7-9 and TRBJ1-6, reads DTGVSQNPRHKITKRGQNVTFRCDPISEHNRLYWYRQTLGQGPEFLTYFQNEAQLEKSRLLSDRFSAERPKGSFSTLEIQRTEQGDSAMYLCASSQGGNSPLHFGNGTRLTVT.

The CDR3 protein is CASSGADEQYF. CDR3 DNA: TGCGCCAGTTCAGGGGCCGACGAGCAGTACTTC. V gene TRBV5-1 combines with J gene TRBJ2-7; D might be TRBD1 (6 bases). The CDR3 has 11 residues. The V and J ends lost 8 bases and 5 bases respectively, with 11 bases between them. Germline CDR1 is SGHRS and CDR2 is YFSETQ.

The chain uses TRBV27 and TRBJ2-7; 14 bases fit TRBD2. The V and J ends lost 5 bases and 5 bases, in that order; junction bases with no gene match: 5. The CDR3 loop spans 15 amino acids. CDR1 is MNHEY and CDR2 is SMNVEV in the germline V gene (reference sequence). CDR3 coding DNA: TGTGCCAGCAGTCGGACTAGCGGGGGGTCGAACGAGCAGTACTTC. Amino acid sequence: CASSRTSGGSNEQYF.

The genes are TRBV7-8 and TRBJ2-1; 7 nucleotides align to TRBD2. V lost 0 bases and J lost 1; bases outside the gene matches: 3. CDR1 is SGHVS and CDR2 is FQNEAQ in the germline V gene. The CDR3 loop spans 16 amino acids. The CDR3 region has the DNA TGTGCCAGCAGCTTAGCGGAGCGGGGATCCTACAATGAGCAGTTCTTC. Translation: CASSLAERGSYNEQFF.

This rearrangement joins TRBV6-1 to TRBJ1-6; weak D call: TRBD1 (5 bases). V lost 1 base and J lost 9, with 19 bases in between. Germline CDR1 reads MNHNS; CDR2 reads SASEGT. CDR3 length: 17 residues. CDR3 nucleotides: TGTGCCAGCAGTGAAGTTCCCCGTTGGACAAAAGGTTCACCCCTCCACTTT. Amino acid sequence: CASSEVPRWTKGSPLHF.

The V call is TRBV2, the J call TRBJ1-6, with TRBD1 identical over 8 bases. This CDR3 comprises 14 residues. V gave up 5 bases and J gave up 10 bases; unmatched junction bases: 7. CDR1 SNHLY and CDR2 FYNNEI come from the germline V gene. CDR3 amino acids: CASSTTGGESPLHF. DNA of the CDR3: TGTGCCAGCAGTACTACAGGGGGGGAATCACCCCTCCACTTT.

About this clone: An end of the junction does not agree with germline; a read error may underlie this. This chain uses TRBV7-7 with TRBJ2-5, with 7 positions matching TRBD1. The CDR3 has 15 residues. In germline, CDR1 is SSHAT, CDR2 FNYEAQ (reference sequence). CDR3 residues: CASSPGQAVLETQYF. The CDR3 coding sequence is TGTGCTAGCAGCCCTGGACAGGCTGTATTAGAGACCCAGTACTTC.

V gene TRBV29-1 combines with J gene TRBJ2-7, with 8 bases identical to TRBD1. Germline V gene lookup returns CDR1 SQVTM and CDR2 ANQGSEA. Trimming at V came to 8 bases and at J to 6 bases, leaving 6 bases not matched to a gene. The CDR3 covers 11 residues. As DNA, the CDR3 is TGCAGCTTCGGACAGGGCCGCGAGCAGTACTTC. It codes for CSFGQGREQYF.

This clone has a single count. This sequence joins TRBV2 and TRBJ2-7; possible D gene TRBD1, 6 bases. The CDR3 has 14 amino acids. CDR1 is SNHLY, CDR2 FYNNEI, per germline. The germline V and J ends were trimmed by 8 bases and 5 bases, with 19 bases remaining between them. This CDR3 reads CASLDRRYVDEQYV. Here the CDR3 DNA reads TGTGCCAGCCTTGACAGGCGCTATGTAGACGAGCAGTACGTC.

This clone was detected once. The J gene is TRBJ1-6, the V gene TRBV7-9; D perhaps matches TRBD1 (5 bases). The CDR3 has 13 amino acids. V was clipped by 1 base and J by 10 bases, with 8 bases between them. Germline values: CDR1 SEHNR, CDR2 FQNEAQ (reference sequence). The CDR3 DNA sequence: TGTGCCAGCAGCTTAGAGGGGTCCTCACCCCTCCACTTT. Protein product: CASSLEGSSPLHF.

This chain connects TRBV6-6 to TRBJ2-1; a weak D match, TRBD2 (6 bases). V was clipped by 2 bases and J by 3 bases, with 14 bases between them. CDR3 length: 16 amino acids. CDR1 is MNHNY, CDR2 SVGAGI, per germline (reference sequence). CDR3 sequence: CASSYSGGGFYNEQFF. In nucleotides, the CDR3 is TGTGCCAGCAGTTACAGCGGTGGGGGGTTCTACAATGAGCAGTTCTTC.

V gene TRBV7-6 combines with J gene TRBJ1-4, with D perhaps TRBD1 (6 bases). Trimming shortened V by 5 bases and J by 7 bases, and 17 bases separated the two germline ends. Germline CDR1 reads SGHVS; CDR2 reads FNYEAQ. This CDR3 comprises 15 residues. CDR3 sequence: CASSLQNRVGEKLFF. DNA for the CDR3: TGTGCCAGCAGCCTACAAAACAGGGTCGGTGAAAAACTGTTTTTT.

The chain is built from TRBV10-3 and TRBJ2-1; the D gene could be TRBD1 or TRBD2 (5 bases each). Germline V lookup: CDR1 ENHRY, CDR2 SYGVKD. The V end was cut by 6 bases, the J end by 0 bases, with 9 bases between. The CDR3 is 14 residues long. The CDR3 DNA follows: TGTGCCATCAGCAGGGAGAGCTCCTACAATGAGCAGTTCTTC. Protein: CAISRESSYNEQFF.

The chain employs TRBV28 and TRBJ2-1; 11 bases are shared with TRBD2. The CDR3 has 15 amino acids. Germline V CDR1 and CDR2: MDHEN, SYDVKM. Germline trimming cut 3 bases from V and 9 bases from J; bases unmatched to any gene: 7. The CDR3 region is CASSFSTSGGPEQFF. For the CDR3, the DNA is TGTGCCAGCAGTTTTTCTACTAGCGGGGGACCTGAGCAGTTCTTC.

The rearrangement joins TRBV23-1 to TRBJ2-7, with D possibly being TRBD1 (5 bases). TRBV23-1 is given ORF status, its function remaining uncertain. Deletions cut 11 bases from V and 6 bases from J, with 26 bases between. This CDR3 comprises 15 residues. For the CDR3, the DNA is TGCGCCCCCGTAGGGTCACAGGCTGATCCATGCGAGCAGTACGTC. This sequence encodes CAPVGSQADPCEQYV.